The next 20 T cell receptor beta chains were all read from a single sample in a study of shared clonotypes between healthy human individuals. Clones were read by immunoSEQ multiplex PCR, and TCRdb kept only the in-frame ones, dropping some. The table lists about 500,000 clones, about 74% of them singletons. Specimen: PBMCs. The receptors here all came from a woman aged 40 to 50 in good health. Some clones in this sample may be carry-over from other donors' samples.

This clone was observed a few times. The gene calls are TRBV30 and TRBJ1-5, with D unclear. CDR1 and CDR2 (germline): GTSNPN, SVGIG (reference sequence). This CDR3 is 12 amino acids long. V dropped 1 base and J dropped 7 bases, with 8 bases sitting between them. DNA of the CDR3: TGTGCCTGGAGTGAGGGAGGGCAGCCCCAGCATTTT. Its translation is CAWSEGGQPQHF.

This chain uses TRBV5-6 with TRBJ1-1, with D perhaps matching TRBD1 (5 bases). The length of the CDR3 is 16 residues. CDR1 is SGHDT, CDR2 YYEEEE, per germline. V was cut by 2 bases and J by 2 bases, with 16 bases left in between. The CDR3 DNA reads as TGTGCCAGCAGCTTTTCAGGGTTCGGAACTAACACTGAAGCTTTCTTT. Translated, it gives CASSFSGFGTNTEAFF.

This clone was seen ten or more times. V is TRBV5-4 and J is TRBJ1-2; 9 bases fit TRBD1. This CDR3 has 14 amino acids. V shed 3 bases, J shed 8 bases, and the junction held 8 bases outside the gene matches. CDR1 and CDR2 (germline): SGHNT, YYREEE (reference sequence). CDR3 coding DNA: TGTGCCAGCAGCTCCCGGACAGGGGAGTGGGGCTACACCTTC. It yields the protein CASSSRTGEWGYTF.

This clone was counted between two and nine times. The V call is TRBV5-4, the J call TRBJ2-3; TRBD2 might be the D (5 bases). V dropped 0 bases and J dropped 4 bases, with 9 bases sitting between them. CDR3 length equals 14 residues. Germline-derived CDR1 and CDR2 are SGHNT and YYREEE (reference sequence). CDR3 loop: CASSLVGVPDTQYF. In DNA form, the CDR3 reads TGTGCCAGCAGCTTGGTGGGAGTCCCAGATACGCAGTATTTT.

The CDR3 sequence: CASAGREQYF. The CDR3 nucleotides are TGTGCCAGTGCCGGACGGGAGCAGTACTTC. The chain carries TRBV28 and TRBJ2-5; a possible D gene is TRBD2 (6 bases). Trimming removed 9 bases from V and 11 bases from J, with 13 bases in between. The CDR3 has 10 amino acids. Germline lookup yields CDR1 MDHEN and CDR2 SYDVKM.

This clone was recorded at least ten times. The J gene is TRBJ2-5, the V gene TRBV7-9; 7 bases line up with TRBD2. Matching the DNA end better, TRBJ2-7 makes the J call doubtful. There are 16 residues in the CDR3. The V gene's germline CDR1 is SEHNR and CDR2 FQNEAQ (reference sequence). CDR3 in amino acids: CASSLAGGPTRYEQYF. In DNA, the CDR3 is TGTGCCAGCAGCTTAGCGGGAGGGCCCACTAGATACGAGCAGTACTTC.

This chain's CDR3 is CASSLVGGRMQYF. The CDR3 DNA sequence: TGTGCCAGCAGCTTAGTAGGGGGGAGGATGCAGTACTTC. V is TRBV11-2 and J is TRBJ2-7, with D perhaps being TRBD1 or TRBD2 (6 bases each). The CDR3 loop spans 13 amino acids. CDR1 and CDR2 (germline): SGHAT, FQNNGV. The V end lost 1 base, the J end lost 9 bases, and 13 bases lay between the germline ends.

The J gene is TRBJ2-6, the V gene TRBV7-3; D is ambiguous. This CDR3 comprises 16 residues. Looked up from germline, CDR1 is SGHTA and CDR2 is FQGTGA. Trimming took off 2 bases at V and 2 bases at J, with 10 bases between the two ends. The CDR3 loop reads CASSLRPGAGANVLTF. In DNA, the CDR3 is TGTGCCAGCAGCTTACGCCCGGGTGCTGGGGCCAACGTCCTGACTTTC.

This clone has more than one count but fewer than ten. This same CDR3 is encoded by further DNA sequences in the sample. V and J are TRBV27 and TRBJ2-7, with a weak D call TRBD1 (5 bases). The germline V gene encodes CDR1 MNHEY and CDR2 SMNVEV (reference sequence). V gave up 4 bases and J gave up 4 bases, with 14 bases separating them. This CDR3 has 14 amino acids. The CDR3: CASSSGRASYEQYF. For the CDR3, the DNA is TGTGCCAGCAGTTCGGGCAGGGCATCTTACGAGCAGTACTTC.

Concerning this clone itself: A far larger clone lies a single base away; this is likely a read error. Lacking the conserved final phenylalanine or tryptophan, this CDR3 likely reflects a read error. The chain couples TRBV30 to TRBJ1-2; D call uncertain. Per the germline V gene, CDR1 is GTSNPN and CDR2 is SVGIG (reference sequence). The length of the CDR3 is 13 residues. V gave up 2 bases and J gave up 7 bases, with 14 bases separating them. CDR3 loop: CAWSLTATLGYTS. DNA for the CDR3: TGTGCCTGGAGTCTTACCGCAACACTTGGCTACACCTCC.

This chain joins TRBV30 and TRBJ2-1; D could derive from TRBD1 or TRBD2 (5 bases each). Germline loops: CDR1 GTSNPN, CDR2 SVGIG (reference sequence). Trimming pared 3 bases from V and 9 bases from J, leaving 18 bases between. This CDR3 spans 14 amino acids. CDR3 protein: CAWSRGPPFGEQFF. The DNA for the CDR3 is TGTGCCTGGAGCCGGGGACCCCCGTTTGGTGAGCAGTTCTTC.

This rearrangement joins TRBV10-3 to TRBJ2-1, with a tentative D call TRBD1 (5 bases). Trimming took off 5 bases at V and 3 bases at J, with 14 bases between the two ends. The CDR3 spans 15 residues. From germline, CDR1 is ENHRY and CDR2 SYGVKD. CDR3 protein: CAISKGAAFYNEQFF. CDR3 in DNA: TGTGCCATCAGTAAAGGGGCAGCATTCTACAATGAGCAGTTCTTC.

The J gene is TRBJ2-7, the V gene TRBV28, with 9 bases aligning to TRBD1. With 6 bases clipped from V and 2 bases from J, the junction kept 8 bases outside the gene matches. CDR1 is MDHEN and CDR2 is SYDVKM in the germline V gene. The CDR3 has 15 amino acids. The CDR3 sequence is CASSPIGDRAYEQYF. CDR3 sequence (DNA): TGTGCCAGCAGCCCGATAGGGGACAGGGCCTACGAGCAGTACTTC.

This chain uses TRBV7-2 with TRBJ1-1; D unclear. V was pared by 8 bases and J by 1 base, with 11 bases between. The V gene's germline CDR1 is SGHTA and CDR2 FQGNSA. This CDR3 comprises 13 residues. The CDR3 is CASDVGRNTEAFF. CDR3 DNA: TGTGCCAGCGACGTCGGGCGGAACACTGAAGCTTTCTTT.

The CDR3 spells CAWSVFSSLQYF. CDR3 nucleotide sequence: TGTGCCTGGAGTGTATTCTCCTCATTGCAGTACTTC. The rearrangement joins TRBV30 to TRBJ2-7; D ambiguous. The CDR3 contains 12 residues. Germline V gives CDR1 GTSNPN, CDR2 SVGIG (reference sequence). Trimming took off 0 bases at V and 9 bases at J, with 12 bases between the two ends. The whole variable domain, remainder taken from reference TRBV30 and TRBJ2-7, is SQTIHQWPATLVQPVGSPLSLECTVEGTSNPNLYWYRQAAGRGLQLLFYSVGIGQISSEVPQNLSASRPQDRQFILSSKKLLLSDSGFYLCAWSVFSSLQYFGPGTRLTVT.

This chain connects TRBV2 to TRBJ2-2, with D possibly being TRBD2 (6 bases). The V and J ends lost 5 bases and 2 bases respectively, with 18 bases between them. Germline V lookup: CDR1 SNHLY, CDR2 FYNNEI. This CDR3 region has 17 residues. CDR3 sequence (DNA): TGTGCCAGCAGTTCCCTAGGGACTTCCGCCAACACCGGGGAGCTGTTTTTT. It is translated as CASSSLGTSANTGELFF.

This chain connects TRBV27 to TRBJ1-1; D gene ambiguous. The CDR3 contains 16 residues. Germline CDR1 is MNHEY and CDR2 is SMNVEV (reference sequence). Deletions cut 7 bases from V and 2 bases from J, with 20 bases between. CDR3 nucleotides: TGTGCCAGCAAACAGCGGTCCCAGAACAGCAACACTGAAGCTTTCTTT. Protein sequence: CASKQRSQNSNTEAFF.

A note on this clone: A much larger clone is a single base away; this may be a read error. The chain couples TRBV5-1 to TRBJ2-1; tentatively, D is TRBD1 (5 bases). Per the germline V gene, CDR1 is SGHRS and CDR2 is YFSETQ. The length of the CDR3 is 15 residues. V was pared by 0 bases and J by 2 bases, with 9 bases between. The CDR3 region is CASSLGQWTYNEQFF. The CDR3 nucleotides are TGCGCCAGCAGCTTGGGACAGTGGACCTACAATGAGCAGTTCTTC. Based on the CDR3 plus reference TRBV5-1 and TRBJ2-1, the full variable domain is KAGVTQTPRYLIKTRGQQVTLSCSPISGHRSVSWYQQTPGQGLQFLFEYFSETQRNKGNFPGRFSGRQFSNSRSEMNVSTLELGDSALYLCASSLGQWTYNEQFFGPGTRLTVL.

The chain combines TRBV7-9 with TRBJ2-1; no reliable D call. The V end lost 1 base, the J end lost 6 bases, and 10 bases lay between the germline ends. The CDR3 runs 14 residues. Germline V gene lookup returns CDR1 SEHNR and CDR2 FQNEAQ (reference sequence). DNA for the CDR3: TGTGCCAGCAGCTTAGGACCGGTGGGCAATGAGCAGTTCTTC. Protein sequence: CASSLGPVGNEQFF.

This clone was detected many times. This CDR3 is also generated by other DNA sequences in the sample. The chain carries TRBV7-9 and TRBJ2-1, with D perhaps matching TRBD1 or TRBD2 (6 bases each). The length of the CDR3 is 15 residues. CDR1 is SEHNR, CDR2 FQNEAQ, per germline (reference sequence). The V end was cut by 3 bases, the J end by 7 bases, with 16 bases between. CDR3 loop: CASSLGGTQLNEQFF. Here the CDR3 DNA reads TGTGCCAGCAGCTTGGGCGGGACACAACTTAATGAGCAGTTCTTC.